A single sample gave rise to the 30 T cell receptor beta chains below, sequenced in a study of cytomegalovirus exposure and HLA in healthy donors. The PCR ran on 60 Vbeta and 13 Jbeta primers. The protocol was immunoSEQ multiplex PCR, while the TCRdb copy is restricted to in-frame clones and leaves out a portion. The sample records 100,000 to 150,000 clones, roughly 80% being singletons. Sequencing was done on a sample of PBMCs. The receptors stem from a boy aged 10-17 years in good health and CMV-seronegative.

This clone came up a few times. The rearrangement uses TRBV29-1 and TRBJ1-1; 11 bases are a match to TRBD1. V shed 4 bases and J 3 bases; nucleotides not matched to a gene: 7. The CDR3 spans 15 residues. The V gene's germline CDR1 is SQVTM and CDR2 ANQGSEA. The CDR3 spells CSVGRGQGEYTEAFF. CDR3 DNA: TGCAGCGTTGGGAGGGGACAGGGGGAATACACTGAAGCTTTCTTT. Full variable domain (remainder filled in from reference TRBV29-1 and TRBJ1-1): SAVISQKPSRDICQRGTSLTIQCQVDSQVTMMFWYRQQPGQSLTLIATANQGSEATYESGFVIDKFPISRPNLTFSTLTVSNMSPEDSSIYLCSVGRGQGEYTEAFFGQGTRLTVV.

This rearrangement joins TRBV11-2 to TRBJ2-4; D possibly corresponds to TRBD2 (5 bases). Between the trimmed V and J ends, which lost 3 bases and 0 bases, there was a span of 12 bases. CDR1 is SGHAT, CDR2 FQNNGV, per germline. This CDR3 spans 16 amino acids. CDR3 amino acids: CASSFLASLAKNIQYF. DNA for the CDR3: TGTGCCAGCAGCTTTCTAGCTTCCTTAGCCAAAAACATTCAGTACTTC.

This chain joins TRBV30 and TRBJ1-2; tentative D call: TRBD1 (6 bases). Germline lookup yields CDR1 GTSNPN and CDR2 SVGIG (reference sequence). This CDR3 is built from 13 residues. Trimming took 8 bases from V and 5 from J, leaving 18 bases between them. CDR3 coding DNA: TGTGCCGCGTACAGGGCCACAAGTTATGGCTACACCTTC. Translating gives CAAYRATSYGYTF.

In the case of this clone: A junction end diverges from the germline sequence, so it may reflect a read error. This chain links TRBV7-9 with TRBJ1-1; a weak D match, TRBD1 (6 bases). The CDR3 is made up of 13 amino acids. Germline CDR1 SEHNR, CDR2 FQNEAQ (reference sequence). Here the CDR3 reads CASSLGGPTGTTF. In nucleotides, the CDR3 is TGTGCCAGCAGCTTAGGGGGCCCCACCGGGACAACTTTT.

This CDR3 is CASSVNAGWGDYGYTF. CDR3 in DNA: TGTGCCAGCAGCGTAAACGCCGGGTGGGGAGACTATGGCTACACCTTC. The V call is TRBV9, the J call TRBJ1-2; D remains unclear. CDR3 size: 16 residues. Germline loops: CDR1 SGDLS, CDR2 YYNGEE. Trimming removed 1 base at V and 3 bases at J, with 16 bases between.

There are a few counts of this clone. This chain links TRBV4-1 with TRBJ2-1; 13 bases are shared with TRBD2. The germline V gene has CDR1 MGHRA and CDR2 YSYEKL. The junction had 6 bases not matched to a gene; V was cut back by 4 bases and J by 3 bases. The CDR3 extends over 17 amino acids. In nucleotides, the CDR3 is TGCGCCAGCAGCCCCCTCAGGACTAGCGGGAGCTACAATGAGCAGTTCTTC. Its protein product is CASSPLRTSGSYNEQFF.

This clone was picked up a small number of times. This rearrangement joins TRBV6-5 to TRBJ1-1; D might be TRBD1 (6 bases). Germline V gene lookup returns CDR1 MNHEY and CDR2 SVGAGI. The V and J ends lost 9 bases and 0 bases respectively, with 17 bases between them. The CDR3 runs 15 residues. The CDR3 region has the DNA TGTGCCAGTAAGGATTTGGGGGCGGTGAACACTGAAGCTTTCTTT. Translated, it gives CASKDLGAVNTEAFF.

This chain connects TRBV5-6 to TRBJ1-3, with 10 bases lining up with TRBD1. Trimming at V came to 3 bases and at J to 5 bases, leaving 2 bases not matched to a gene. The CDR3 consists of 14 residues. Germline V CDR1 and CDR2: SGHDT, YYEEEE. CDR3 nucleotide sequence: TGTGCCAGCAGCTCGGGACAGGGGCGAAACACCATATATTTT. As protein: CASSSGQGRNTIYF. Looking up the rest from reference TRBV5-6 and TRBJ1-3 gives the full variable domain: DAGVTQSPTHLIKTRGQQVTLRCSPKSGHDTVSWYQQALGQGPQFIFQYYEEEERQRGNFPDRFSGHQFPNYSSELNVNALLLGDSALYLCASSSGQGRNTIYFGEGSWLTVV.

V gene TRBV19 combines with J gene TRBJ2-1, with TRBD1 matching 9 bases. From germline, CDR1 is LNHDA and CDR2 SQIVND (reference sequence). Trimming took 3 bases from V and 3 from J; bases not matched to a gene: 3. The CDR3 totals 15 residues. CDR3 nucleotides: TGTGCCAGTAGTATCGGGACAGGGAACTACAATGAGCAGTTCTTC. Its protein is CASSIGTGNYNEQFF. The variable domain in full, completed from reference TRBV19 and TRBJ2-1, reads DGGITQSPKYLFRKEGQNVTLSCEQNLNHDAMYWYRQDPGQGLRLIYYSQIVNDFQKGDIAEGYSVSREKKESFPLTVTSAQKNPTAFYLCASSIGTGNYNEQFFGPGTRLTVL.

The chain employs TRBV5-6 and TRBJ2-7; tentatively, D is TRBD1 (6 bases). The CDR3 is made up of 14 amino acids. V was clipped by 2 bases and J by 6 bases, with 15 bases between them. Germline V gene data show CDR1 as SGHDT and CDR2 as YYEEEE. The CDR3 DNA is TGTGCCAGCAGCTTAGTCGACAGGTACATCGAGCAGTACTTC. It yields the protein CASSLVDRYIEQYF.

This clone was observed a handful of times. The rearrangement uses TRBV19 and TRBJ1-4; 7 bases agree with TRBD1. CDR3 length equals 15 residues. After removal of 5 bases from V and 5 bases from J, the junction contained 8 bases not matched to a gene. Germline assignment: CDR1 LNHDA and CDR2 SQIVND (reference sequence). DNA for the CDR3: TGTGCCAGTAGTCCCGGACAGGTCATGAATGAAAAACTGTTTTTT. Translating gives CASSPGQVMNEKLFF.

V and J are TRBV5-6 and TRBJ2-2, with TRBD1 identical over 10 bases. V dropped 4 bases and J dropped 3; count of bases not matched to a gene: 6. CDR3 size: 16 residues. The germline V gene encodes CDR1 SGHDT and CDR2 YYEEEE. CDR3 loop: CASSADRGLYTGELFF. Here the CDR3 DNA reads TGTGCCAGCAGCGCTGACAGGGGGCTTTACACCGGGGAGCTGTTTTTT. The whole variable domain, filled in from reference TRBV5-6 and TRBJ2-2, reads DAGVTQSPTHLIKTRGQQVTLRCSPKSGHDTVSWYQQALGQGPQFIFQYYEEEERQRGNFPDRFSGHQFPNYSSELNVNALLLGDSALYLCASSADRGLYTGELFFGEGSRLTVL.

The chain couples TRBV4-1 to TRBJ2-3; D is undetermined. The CDR3 has 14 residues. V was clipped by 2 bases and J by 2 bases, with 8 bases between them. CDR1 and CDR2 (germline): MGHRA, YSYEKL. The CDR3 region is CASSQRTVTDTQYF. The CDR3 coding sequence is TGCGCCAGCAGCCAAAGAACAGTCACAGATACGCAGTATTTT.

The chain links TRBV19 to TRBJ2-7, with D perhaps matching TRBD2 (5 bases). The germline V gene encodes CDR1 LNHDA and CDR2 SQIVND (reference sequence). This CDR3 has 15 amino acids. V gave up 5 bases and J gave up 6 bases, with 20 bases separating them. The CDR3 bases are TGTGCCAGTAGTCCCCGGAGGTCCACCGAAGGCGAGCAGTACTTC. Its protein is CASSPRRSTEGEQYF.

The CDR3 DNA reads TGTGCCAGCTCCCGAGACCAGGGGCGAACTGAAGCTTTCTTT. This codes for CASSRDQGRTEAFF. The chain employs TRBV18 and TRBJ1-1; tentative D call: TRBD1 (6 bases). V was pared by 6 bases and J by 5 bases, with 16 bases between. The CDR3 is made up of 14 amino acids. Per germline, CDR1 KGHSH and CDR2 LQKENI.

The J gene is TRBJ2-7, the V gene TRBV20-1, with unresolved D. Germline V gene lookup returns CDR1 DFQATT and CDR2 SNEGSKA (reference sequence). This CDR3 has 10 residues. V was cut by 2 bases and J by 4 bases, with 3 bases left in between. The CDR3 sequence: CSARLYEQYF. The CDR3 nucleotides are TGCAGTGCTAGACTTTACGAGCAGTACTTC.

The rearrangement links TRBV5-1 to TRBJ1-2, with TRBD1 as a possible D gene (5 bases). CDR1 and CDR2 (germline): SGHRS, YFSETQ. CDR3 length: 17 residues. Trimming took 3 bases from V and 0 from J, leaving 18 bases between them. The CDR3, as DNA: TGCGCCAGCAGCTATCCTCCGGGGGACCGACCTAACTATGGCTACACCTTC. Its translation: CASSYPPGDRPNYGYTF.

This clone was recorded a few times. This sequence joins TRBV6-5 and TRBJ2-5; D might be TRBD1 (5 bases). The V and J ends lost 0 bases and 2 bases respectively, with 10 bases between them. Germline-derived CDR1 and CDR2 are MNHEY and SVGAGI. CDR3 length: 15 amino acids. The CDR3 bases are TGTGCCAGCAGTTACTCCCCGACAGTGCAAGAGACCCAGTACTTC. Protein product: CASSYSPTVQETQYF.

The genes are TRBV14 and TRBJ2-1, with D possibly matching TRBD2 (6 bases). V lost 0 bases, J lost 8 bases, and 17 bases lay in between. The CDR3 length is 16 residues. Per germline, CDR1 SGHDN and CDR2 FVKESK. CDR3 amino acids: CASSQDRSGPWDEQFF. The CDR3 nucleotides are TGTGCCAGCAGCCAAGATAGAAGCGGGCCCTGGGATGAGCAGTTCTTC.

The rearrangement links TRBV6-5 to TRBJ2-7, with a tentative D call TRBD1 (6 bases). Germline V gene data show CDR1 as MNHEY and CDR2 as SVGAGI. V dropped 6 bases and J dropped 2 bases, with 11 bases sitting between them. This CDR3 spans 13 amino acids. The CDR3 loop is CASRAQGPYEQYF. In DNA, the CDR3 is TGTGCCAGCAGAGCACAGGGCCCCTACGAGCAGTACTTC.

The rearrangement joins TRBV6-6 to TRBJ1-3; D is unclear. V was clipped by 6 bases and J by 6 bases, with 6 bases between them. The CDR3 has 11 amino acids. Germline assignment: CDR1 MNHNY and CDR2 SVGAGI (reference sequence). The DNA of the CDR3 is TGTGCCAGCAGGATACAAAACACCATATATTTT. It specifies CASRIQNTIYF.

The chain recombines TRBV27 with TRBJ2-5, with D uncertain. V dropped 5 bases and J dropped 5 bases, with 12 bases sitting between them. CDR3 size: 13 residues. Germline V lookup: CDR1 MNHEY, CDR2 SMNVEV (reference sequence). Written as DNA, the CDR3 is TGTGCCAGCAGTCCCCAGATGAGGGAGACCCAGTACTTC. Protein product: CASSPQMRETQYF.

The chain recombines TRBV19 with TRBJ2-4; TRBD1 agrees at 11 bases. CDR1 is LNHDA, CDR2 SQIVND, per germline (reference sequence). The CDR3 contains 15 residues. With 4 bases clipped from V and 5 bases from J, the junction kept 4 bases outside the gene matches. CDR3 protein: CASSKRTGGQNIQYF. Written as DNA, the CDR3 is TGTGCCAGTAGTAAAAGGACAGGGGGCCAAAACATTCAGTACTTC.

The chain is built from TRBV4-2 and TRBJ2-5; the D gene is possibly TRBD2 (5 bases). There are 16 residues in the CDR3. V was trimmed by 1 base and J by 2 bases, leaving 14 bases between them. The germline gives CDR1 LGHNA, CDR2 YNFKEQ. CDR3 nucleotide sequence: TGTGCCAGCAGCCAAGGGGAAGGGCCGGGGCAAGAGACCCAGTACTTC. It translates to CASSQGEGPGQETQYF.

The chain links TRBV9 to TRBJ1-2; 10 bases are shared with TRBD1. CDR1 is SGDLS and CDR2 is YYNGEE in the germline V gene. V trimming: 4 bases; J trimming: 8 bases; junction bases outside the gene matches: 5. The CDR3 extends over 13 amino acids. The CDR3 DNA reads TGTGCCAGCAGCCCGACAGGGGGCGGAGGCTACACCTTC. Translating it yields CASSPTGGGGYTF.

The chain couples TRBV7-8 to TRBJ1-1; D uncertain. The CDR3 length is 15 residues. Germline-derived CDR1 and CDR2 are SGHVS and FQNEAQ. V was trimmed by 3 bases and J by 0 bases, leaving 11 bases between them. The CDR3 sequence: CASSFLTTMNTEAFF. In DNA form, the CDR3 reads TGTGCCAGCAGCTTCCTAACGACAATGAACACTGAAGCTTTCTTT.

The chain uses TRBV2 and TRBJ2-6, with D possibly matching TRBD2 (6 bases). The ends were cut back, 7 bases at V and 5 bases at J, with 15 bases in the middle. The CDR3 covers 15 residues. From germline, CDR1 is SNHLY and CDR2 FYNNEI. The CDR3 nucleotides are TGTGCCAGCACCCCCGGGGGAATTAGGGCCAACGTCCTGACTTTC. Translated, it gives CASTPGGIRANVLTF. Full variable domain (missing parts from reference TRBV2 and TRBJ2-6): EPEVTQTPSHQVTQMGQEVILRCVPISNHLYFYWYRQILGQKVEFLVSFYNNEISEKSEIFDDQFSVERPDGSNFTLKIRSTKLEDSAMYFCASTPGGIRANVLTFGAGSRLTVL.

This clone has just one count. The V gene is TRBV19, the J gene TRBJ2-2; 9 bases map to TRBD2. This CDR3 contains 14 residues. Per the germline V gene, CDR1 is LNHDA and CDR2 is SQIVND (reference sequence). The trim removed 3 bases at V and 6 bases at J, leaving 2 bases unmatched. The CDR3 DNA reads as TGTGCCAGTAGTATGGGACTAGCCCCCGGGGAGCTGTTTTTT. The encoded protein is CASSMGLAPGELFF.

The chain recombines TRBV29-1 with TRBJ2-5; no firm D call. The V gene's germline CDR1 is SQVTM and CDR2 ANQGSEA. V was trimmed by 4 bases and J by 1 base, leaving 10 bases between them. CDR3 size: 13 residues. DNA of the CDR3: TGCAGCGTTGCCCCGGCGGTCCAAGAGACCCAGTACTTC. This gives the protein CSVAPAVQETQYF.

This sequence joins TRBV4-1 and TRBJ2-7, with D possibly being TRBD1 (5 bases). Between the trimmed V and J ends, which lost 0 bases and 6 bases, there was a span of 15 bases. Germline V CDR1 and CDR2: MGHRA, YSYEKL. The CDR3 totals 15 residues. The CDR3 DNA reads as TGCGCCAGCAGCCAAGAACCGAGGCAGGGCGCCGAGCAGTACTTC. Translation: CASSQEPRQGAEQYF.